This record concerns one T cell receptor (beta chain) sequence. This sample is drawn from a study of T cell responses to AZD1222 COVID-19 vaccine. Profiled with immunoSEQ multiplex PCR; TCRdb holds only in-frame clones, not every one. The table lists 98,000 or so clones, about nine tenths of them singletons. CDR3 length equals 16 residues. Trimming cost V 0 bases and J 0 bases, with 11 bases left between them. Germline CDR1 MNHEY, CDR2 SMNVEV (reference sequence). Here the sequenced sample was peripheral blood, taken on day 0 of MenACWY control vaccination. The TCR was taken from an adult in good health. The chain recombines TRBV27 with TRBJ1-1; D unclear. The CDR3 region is CASSLSGPPMNTEAFF. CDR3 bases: TGTGCCAGCAGTTTATCAGGGCCACCCATGAACACTGAAGCTTTCTTT.